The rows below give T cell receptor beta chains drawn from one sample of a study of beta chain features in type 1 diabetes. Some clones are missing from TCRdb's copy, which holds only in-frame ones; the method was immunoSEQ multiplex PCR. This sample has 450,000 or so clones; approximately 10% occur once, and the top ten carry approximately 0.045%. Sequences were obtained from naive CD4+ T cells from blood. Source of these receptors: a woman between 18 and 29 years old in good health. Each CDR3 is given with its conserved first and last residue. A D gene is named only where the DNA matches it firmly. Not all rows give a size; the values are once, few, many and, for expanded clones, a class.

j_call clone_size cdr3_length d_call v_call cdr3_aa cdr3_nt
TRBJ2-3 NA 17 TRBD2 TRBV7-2 CASSPSGTRRRTDTQYF TGTGCCAGCAGCCCTAGCGGGACTAGACGTCGCACAGATACGCAGTATTTT
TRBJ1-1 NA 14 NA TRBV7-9 CASSHWTLGTEAFF TGTGCCAGCAGCCATTGGACTTTAGGCACTGAAGCTTTCTTT
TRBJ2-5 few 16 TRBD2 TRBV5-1 CASRHGLAGFQETQYF TGCGCCAGCAGACATGGACTAGCGGGGTTCCAAGAGACCCAGTACTTC
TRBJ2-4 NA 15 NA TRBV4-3 CASSQEPATKNIQYF TGCGCCAGCAGCCAAGAACCGGCCACGAAAAACATTCAGTACTTC
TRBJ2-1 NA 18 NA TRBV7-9 CALSLVGGPKGGYNEQFF TGTGCCTTAAGCTTGGTGGGAGGGCCGAAGGGGGGCTACAATGAGCAGTTCTTC
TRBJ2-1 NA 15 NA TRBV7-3 CASSLLGGSYNEQFF TGTGCCAGCAGCTTACTCGGCGGATCCTACAATGAGCAGTTCTTC
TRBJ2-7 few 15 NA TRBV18 CASSPRGGGNAEQYF TGTGCCAGCTCACCACGGGGAGGGGGAAACGCCGAGCAGTACTTC
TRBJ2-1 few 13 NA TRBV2 CASRDFSYNEQFF TGTGCCAGCAGGGATTTTTCCTACAATGAGCAGTTCTTC
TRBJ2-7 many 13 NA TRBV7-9 CASSLTSWDEQYF TGTGCCAGCAGCTTGACCTCGTGGGACGAGCAGTACTTC
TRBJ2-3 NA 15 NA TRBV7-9 CASSLPLTNTDTQYF TGTGCCAGCAGCTTACCACTAACAAACACAGATACGCAGTATTTT
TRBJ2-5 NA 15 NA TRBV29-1 CSVDFGGTPWETQYF TGCAGCGTTGACTTCGGCGGGACTCCGTGGGAGACCCAGTACTTC
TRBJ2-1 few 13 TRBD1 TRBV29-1 CSVDGTGYNEQFF TGCAGCGTTGACGGGACAGGGTACAATGAGCAGTTCTTC
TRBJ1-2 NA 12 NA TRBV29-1 CSALWEAYGYTF TGCAGCGCCCTCTGGGAGGCCTATGGCTACACCTTC
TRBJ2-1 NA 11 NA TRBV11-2 CASSQGNEQFF TGTGCCAGCAGTCAAGGAAATGAGCAGTTCTTC
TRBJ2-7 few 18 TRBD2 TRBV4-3 CASAEVTSGRRVLSEQYF TGCGCCAGCGCGGAGGTGACTAGCGGGAGAAGGGTCCTCTCCGAGCAGTACTTC
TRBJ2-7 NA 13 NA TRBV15 CATSRDTSYEQYF TGTGCCACCAGCAGGGACACTAGCTACGAGCAGTACTTC
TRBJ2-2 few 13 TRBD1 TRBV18 CASSTQGAGELFF TGTGCCAGCTCAACTCAGGGGGCCGGGGAGCTGTTTTTT
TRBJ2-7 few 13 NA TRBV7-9 CASSLGVSYEQYF TGTGCCAGCAGCTTGGGGGTTTCCTACGAGCAGTACTTC
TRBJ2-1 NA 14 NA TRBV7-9 CASSLALRGGRQFF TGTGCCAGCAGCTTAGCGCTTAGAGGCGGACGGCAGTTCTTC
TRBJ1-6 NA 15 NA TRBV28 CASSQWTRRSWPLHF TGTGCCAGCAGCCAGTGGACTCGGAGGAGTTGGCCCCTCCACTTT
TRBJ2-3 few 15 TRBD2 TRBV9 CASSASGGPADTQYF TGTGCCAGCAGCGCTAGCGGGGGGCCGGCAGATACGCAGTATTTT
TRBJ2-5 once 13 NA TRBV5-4 CASQGLPQETQYF TGTGCCAGCCAAGGGCTGCCGCAAGAGACCCAGTACTTC
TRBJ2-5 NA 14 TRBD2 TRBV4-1 CASSQGGGQETQYF TGCGCCAGCAGCCAAGGGGGGGGGCAAGAGACCCAGTACTTC
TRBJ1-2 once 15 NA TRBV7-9 CASSLRTAANYGYTF TGTGCCAGCAGCTTAAGAACCGCAGCTAACTATGGCTACACCTTC
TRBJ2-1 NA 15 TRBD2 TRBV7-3 CASNIGPSGGSRQFF TGTGCCAGCAACATAGGGCCTAGCGGGGGTTCTCGGCAGTTCTTC
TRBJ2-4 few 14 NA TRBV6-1 CASSAGSTENIQYF TGTGCCAGCAGTGCTGGTTCCACGGAAAACATTCAGTACTTC
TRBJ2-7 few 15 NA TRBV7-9 CASSPPRGRAYEQYF TGTGCCAGCAGCCCTCCCAGGGGTAGGGCCTACGAGCAGTACTTC
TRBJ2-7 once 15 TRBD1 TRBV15 CATSRAGTGIHEQYF TGTGCCACCAGCAGAGCCGGGACAGGGATCCACGAGCAGTACTTC
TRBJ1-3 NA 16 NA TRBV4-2 CASSQVPGPIAYTIYF TGTGCCAGCAGCCAAGTACCAGGGCCGATCGCATACACCATATATTTT
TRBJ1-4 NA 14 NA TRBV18 CASSQRVALAKLFF TGTGCCAGCTCCCAACGGGTCGCGTTGGCAAAACTGTTTTTT
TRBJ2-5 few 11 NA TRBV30 CAWRGFGTQYF TGTGCCTGGAGGGGCTTTGGGACCCAGTACTTC
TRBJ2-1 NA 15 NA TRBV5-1 CASSLEGGSTNEQFF TGCGCCAGCAGCTTGGAAGGGGGAAGCACCAATGAGCAGTTCTTC
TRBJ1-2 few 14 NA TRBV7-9 CASSTQDRSGGYTF TGTGCCAGCAGCACCCAGGACCGTTCCGGCGGCTACACCTTC
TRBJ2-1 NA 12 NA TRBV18 CASSPGGNEQFF TGTGCCAGCTCCCCCGGGGGAAACGAGCAGTTCTTC
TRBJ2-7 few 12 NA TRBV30 CAWGGSVREQYF TGTGCCTGGGGGGGCTCCGTTCGCGAGCAGTACTTC
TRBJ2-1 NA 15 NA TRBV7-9 CASSLGGGGYNEQFF TGTGCCAGCAGCTTAGGTGGAGGGGGTTACAATGAGCAGTTCTTC
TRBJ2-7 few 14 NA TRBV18 CASSPDLGAYEQYF TGTGCCAGCTCACCAGATCTCGGTGCCTACGAGCAGTACTTC
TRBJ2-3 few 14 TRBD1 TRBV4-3 CASSWDRDTDTQYF TGCGCCAGCAGCTGGGACAGGGACACAGATACGCAGTATTTT
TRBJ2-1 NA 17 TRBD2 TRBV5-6 CASNKGLAGSSYNEQFF TGTGCCAGCAACAAAGGACTAGCGGGATCCTCCTACAATGAGCAGTTCTTC
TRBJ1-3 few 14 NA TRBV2 CASSEQGPGNTIYF TGTGCCAGCAGTGAGCAGGGCCCTGGAAACACCATATATTTT